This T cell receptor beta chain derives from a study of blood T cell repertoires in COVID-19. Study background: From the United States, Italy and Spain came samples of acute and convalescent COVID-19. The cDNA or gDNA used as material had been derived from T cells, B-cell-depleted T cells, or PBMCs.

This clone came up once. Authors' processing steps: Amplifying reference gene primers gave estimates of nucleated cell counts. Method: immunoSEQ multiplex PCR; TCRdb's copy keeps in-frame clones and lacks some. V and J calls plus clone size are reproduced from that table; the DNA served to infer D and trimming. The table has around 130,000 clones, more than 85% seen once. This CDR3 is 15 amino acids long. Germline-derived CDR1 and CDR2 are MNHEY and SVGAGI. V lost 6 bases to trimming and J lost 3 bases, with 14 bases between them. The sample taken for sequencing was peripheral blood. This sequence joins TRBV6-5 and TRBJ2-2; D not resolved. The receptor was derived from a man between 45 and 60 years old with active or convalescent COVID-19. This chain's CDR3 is CASSLNSYYTGELFF. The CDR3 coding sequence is TGTGCCAGCAGCCTCAATTCCTATTACACCGGGGAGCTGTTTTTT.